A single sample is the source of the 26 T cell receptor beta chains below, sequenced in a study of T-cell reconstitution after alpha-beta-depleted transplantation in children. Construction of the TCRbeta library involved unique molecular identifiers. TCRdb passed the PCR reads through MiXCR, listing each CDR3 protein once. The profile covers 200,000 to 250,000 distinct CDR3 sequences, with about a tenth appearing a single time and 6.2% taken by the ten largest. Specimen: PBMCs from the stem cell graft donor, collected from the stem cell graft. The origin of the receptors is a human donor who donated a stem cell graft to a child with acute lymphoblastic leukemia.

At least ten counts were recorded for this clonotype. The chain combines TRBV5-1 with TRBJ1-3, with 7 positions matching TRBD1. J lost 0 bases, V lost 0 bases, and 6 bases had no gene match. The CDR3 has 17 amino acids. Germline V gives CDR1 SGHRS, CDR2 YFSETQ. The DNA for the CDR3 is TGCGCCAGCAGCTTGGGTTGGGACAGTAACTCTGGAAACACCATATATTTT. The encoded protein is CASSLGWDSNSGNTIYF.

This clonotype was counted between two and nine times. The chain couples TRBV20-1 to TRBJ2-7; D is possibly TRBD2 (5 bases). CDR3 length: 13 residues. CDR1 is DFQATT, CDR2 SNEGSKA, per germline (reference sequence). The V end was cut by 3 bases, the J end by 5 bases, with 14 bases between. The CDR3 DNA reads as TGCAGTGCTAGCGAGCCAGGACTCCACGAGCAGTACTTC. Its translation is CSASEPGLHEQYF.

The rearrangement links TRBV20-1 to TRBJ2-6; 10 nucleotides match TRBD1. From germline, CDR1 is DFQATT and CDR2 SNEGSKA (reference sequence). The J segment lost 0 bases and the V segment lost 5 bases, leaving 7 bases of the junction unmatched. The CDR3 totals 17 residues. CDR3 region: CSAQGTGAPSGANVLTF. The CDR3 DNA follows: TGCAGTGCTCAAGGGACAGGGGCCCCCTCTGGGGCCAACGTCCTGACTTTC.

The V call is TRBV13, the J call TRBJ2-5; 10 bases match TRBD2. The length of the CDR3 is 15 residues. Per the germline V gene, CDR1 is PRHDT and CDR2 is FYEKMQ (reference sequence). Unmatched junction bases numbered 7, after V lost 4 bases and J lost 5 bases. This CDR3 reads CASSSVRLAGETQYF. The DNA for the CDR3 is TGTGCCAGCAGCTCGGTTCGACTAGCGGGCGAGACCCAGTACTTC.

This clonotype was observed at least ten times. The chain carries TRBV7-2 and TRBJ2-1, with TRBD2 matching over 9 bases. V dropped 1 base and J dropped 8; count of bases not matched to a gene: 9. This CDR3 region has 16 residues. In germline, CDR1 is SGHTA, CDR2 FQGNSA. In nucleotides, the CDR3 is TGTGCCAGCAGCTTAGAAGGCTTGGGACTAGCCCATGAGCAGTTCTTC. This gives the protein CASSLEGLGLAHEQFF.

V and J are TRBV12-3 or TRBV12-4 and TRBJ1-2; TRBD1 matches 7 bases. The CDR3 extends over 16 amino acids. The V gene end was trimmed by 0 bases and the J gene end by 3 bases; junction bases not matched to a gene: 7. CDR3 sequence (DNA): TGTGCCAGCAGTTTAGCGGCAGGGGGAGTGGACTATGGCTACACCTTC. Translated, it gives CASSLAAGGVDYGYTF.

This clonotype came up many times. The gene calls are TRBV3-1 and TRBJ2-1; D uncertain. The germline V and J ends were trimmed by 1 base and 7 bases, with 8 bases remaining between them. The CDR3 totals 13 residues. From germline, CDR1 is LGHDT and CDR2 YNNKEL (reference sequence). The CDR3 DNA is TGTGCCAGCAGCCAAGGGACCCGGAATGAGCAGTTCTTC. Translation gives CASSQGTRNEQFF.

This clonotype showed up just once. V and J are TRBV5-1 and TRBJ2-5, with D possibly called TRBD1 or TRBD2 (6 bases each). The V gene's germline CDR1 is SGHRS and CDR2 YFSETQ. Trimming shortened V by 0 bases and J by 5 bases, and 14 bases separated the two germline ends. The CDR3 sequence is 15 residues long. CDR3 sequence reads: CASSLESGGPETQYF. The CDR3, as DNA: TGCGCCAGCAGCTTGGAGAGTGGGGGGCCCGAGACCCAGTACTTC. The full variable domain, rest sourced from reference TRBV5-1 and TRBJ2-5, is KAGVTQTPRYLIKTRGQQVTLSCSPISGHRSVSWYQQTPGQGLQFLFEYFSETQRNKGNFPGRFSGRQFSNSRSEMNVSTLELGDSALYLCASSLESGGPETQYFGPGTRLLVL.

The chain recombines TRBV15 with TRBJ2-1, with TRBD2 identical over 12 bases. The CDR3 loop spans 16 amino acids. Germline CDR1 and CDR2: LNHNV and YYDKDF (reference sequence). V lost 8 bases to trimming and J lost 4 bases; unmatched junction nucleotides: 9. The CDR3 coding sequence is TGTGCCACCCTTGGTCCCGGGACTAGCGGGTACAATGAGCAGTTCTTC. It codes for CATLGPGTSGYNEQFF.

The V and J genes are TRBV29-1 and TRBJ1-5, with TRBD1 as a possible D gene (5 bases). V lost 7 bases, J lost 4 bases, and 14 bases lay in between. This CDR3 has 13 amino acids. The germline CDR1 and CDR2 sequences are SQVTM and ANQGSEA. The DNA of the CDR3 is TGCAGCGCCGCCGGGGGGGGTAATCAGCCCCAGCATTTT. Translating gives CSAAGGGNQPQHF.

Only a few counts were recorded for this clonotype. The chain carries TRBV6-5 and TRBJ2-7; D may be TRBD1 (5 bases). The V and J ends lost 0 bases and 2 bases respectively, with 11 bases between them. CDR3 length: 15 amino acids. Germline CDR1 is MNHEY and CDR2 is SVGAGI. CDR3 sequence reads: CASSYSVTEPYEQYF. CDR3 in DNA: TGTGCCAGCAGTTACTCGGTGACAGAACCCTACGAGCAGTACTTC.

This clonotype was found many times. The V call is TRBV12-3 or TRBV12-4, the J call TRBJ1-6, with 7 positions matching TRBD1. J gave up 7 bases and V 3 bases, and 6 bases lay outside the gene matches. The CDR3 loop spans 15 amino acids. This chain's CDR3 is CASSLGQGDNSPLHF. The CDR3 nucleotides are TGTGCCAGCAGTTTGGGTCAGGGGGACAATTCACCCCTCCACTTT.

This clonotype was counted only a few times. The chain couples TRBV20-1 to TRBJ2-7, with D maybe TRBD1 (5 bases). Trimming cost V 1 base and J 5 bases, with 9 bases left between them. CDR1 and CDR2 from the germline V gene are DFQATT and SNEGSKA (reference sequence). This CDR3 spans 12 amino acids. CDR3 coding DNA: TGCAGTGCTAGAGCCCAGGGCGACGAGCAGTACTTC. This gives the protein CSARAQGDEQYF.

As for this clonotype: The junction differs from germline at one of its ends, possibly a read error. For the CDR3, the DNA is TGTGCCAGCAGCTTAAGCGGGACTACGCAATTC. Translated, it gives CASSLSGTTQF. This rearrangement joins TRBV11-2 to TRBJ2-5; 7 bases line up with TRBD2. In germline, CDR1 is SGHAT, CDR2 FQNNGV. The CDR3 has 11 residues.

This clonotype was counted a few times. The chain links TRBV3-1 to TRBJ1-3; D unresolved. V lost 1 base to trimming and J lost 0 bases, with 13 bases between them. The CDR3 is made up of 17 amino acids. The germline V gene encodes CDR1 LGHDT and CDR2 YNNKEL (reference sequence). The CDR3 bases are TGTGCCAGCAGCCAAGGACTTTCCCGATTCTCTGGAAACACCATATATTTT. The encoded protein is CASSQGLSRFSGNTIYF. Complete variable domain (other parts from reference TRBV3-1 and TRBJ1-3): DTAVSQTPKYLVTQMGNDKSIKCEQNLGHDTMYWYKQDSKKFLKIMFSYNNKELIINETVPNRFSPKSPDKAHLNLHINSLELGDSAVYFCASSQGLSRFSGNTIYFGEGSWLTVV.

This clonotype was recorded at least ten times. The chain links TRBV10-3 to TRBJ1-1; 8 bases fit TRBD1. The junction had 3 bases not matched to a gene; V was cut back by 6 bases and J by 0 bases. The V gene's germline CDR1 is ENHRY and CDR2 SYGVKD. CDR3 length equals 14 residues. CDR3 sequence: CAISPTGVNTEAFF. The CDR3 nucleotides read TGTGCCATCAGCCCGACAGGGGTGAACACTGAAGCTTTCTTT.

The rearrangement joins TRBV5-1 to TRBJ2-5; perhaps TRBD2 as D (5 bases). Deletions cut 4 bases from V and 3 bases from J, with 10 bases between. CDR3 size: 13 residues. Germline CDR1 reads SGHRS; CDR2 reads YFSETQ. CDR3 coding DNA: TGCGCCAGCAGCACTGGACTGGAAGAGACCCAGTACTTC. Translation: CASSTGLEETQYF. Full variable domain (rest looked up from reference TRBV5-1 and TRBJ2-5): KAGVTQTPRYLIKTRGQQVTLSCSPISGHRSVSWYQQTPGQGLQFLFEYFSETQRNKGNFPGRFSGRQFSNSRSEMNVSTLELGDSALYLCASSTGLEETQYFGPGTRLLVL.

Turning to this clonotype: A read error may explain this, as a much larger clone is one base away. The V call is TRBV5-1, the J call TRBJ2-5; D call uncertain. This CDR3 region has 13 residues. In germline, CDR1 is SGHRS, CDR2 YFSETQ. The CDR3 DNA reads as TGCTCCAGCAGAGTAAGGGTCAGGGAGACCCAGTACTTC. Encoded protein: CSSRVRVRETQYF.

At least ten counts were recorded for this clonotype. The rearrangement uses TRBV3-1 and TRBJ2-3, with D possibly TRBD1 on 6 matching bases. Between the trimmed V and J ends, which lost 1 base and 4 bases, there was a span of 21 bases. Germline CDR1 reads LGHDT; CDR2 reads YNNKEL (reference sequence). This CDR3 comprises 18 residues. The CDR3 DNA is TGTGCCAGCAGCCAAGGCCGTCCGCGCCGAGGGGGAGCAGATACGCAGTATTTT. Translating it yields CASSQGRPRRGGADTQYF.

The rearrangement links TRBV7-2 to TRBJ2-7; no clear D. There are 13 residues in the CDR3. Trimming took off 5 bases at V and 5 bases at J, with 13 bases between the two ends. The germline CDR1 and CDR2 sequences are SGHTA and FQGNSA. The CDR3 loop is CASSDLSRHEQYF. The CDR3 region has the DNA TGTGCCAGCAGCGACTTATCCAGGCACGAGCAGTACTTC.

This clonotype has a handful of counts. V gene TRBV11-1 combines with J gene TRBJ2-3; 7 nucleotides line up with TRBD1. V trimming: 3 bases; J trimming: 2 bases; junction bases outside the gene matches: 5. CDR1 and CDR2 (germline): SGHAT, FQDESV (reference sequence). The CDR3 is 15 amino acids. This chain's CDR3 is CASSFGTDHTDTQYF. CDR3 DNA sequence: TGTGCCAGCAGCTTCGGGACAGACCACACAGATACGCAGTATTTT.

This clonotype occurred many times. The rearrangement joins TRBV11-1 to TRBJ2-7; maybe TRBD1 (6 bases). Trimming stripped 5 bases from V and 2 bases from J, with 22 bases between. Germline loops: CDR1 SGHAT, CDR2 FQDESV (reference sequence). The CDR3 totals 17 residues. In DNA, the CDR3 is TGTGCCAGCAGCCCCTCAGCCGGGACACCCAAAACCTACGAGCAGTACTTC. Protein product: CASSPSAGTPKTYEQYF. The whole variable domain, remainder taken from reference TRBV11-1 and TRBJ2-7, is EAEVAQSPRYKITEKSQAVAFWCDPISGHATLYWYRQILGQGPELLVQFQDESVVDDSQLPKDRFSAERLKGVDSTLKIQPAELGDSAMYLCASSPSAGTPKTYEQYFGPGTRLTVT.

This clonotype was seen at least ten times. The chain joins TRBV6-4 to TRBJ2-1, with D perhaps TRBD1 (5 bases). Germline V lookup: CDR1 MRHNA, CDR2 SNTAGT. The CDR3 sequence is 14 residues long. V lost 8 bases to trimming and J lost 5 bases, with 16 bases between them. CDR3 nucleotides: TGTGCCAGCGCTGAACTGGACACTGACAATGAGCAGTTCTTC. This translates into CASAELDTDNEQFF.

This clonotype was seen a handful of times. This chain connects TRBV24-1 to TRBJ2-5; 8 bases agree with TRBD1. Unmatched junction bases numbered 3, after V lost 9 bases and J lost 4 bases. This CDR3 is 12 amino acids long. The germline CDR1 and CDR2 sequences are KGHDR and SFDVKD. Here the CDR3 reads CATGTGGETQYF. Here the CDR3 DNA reads TGTGCCACCGGAACAGGGGGAGAGACCCAGTACTTC.

This clonotype was seen a few times. This chain's CDR3 is CASSLSRYNEQFF. The CDR3 DNA is TGTGCCAGCAGTCTTTCCAGGTACAATGAGCAGTTCTTC. This sequence joins TRBV6-2 or TRBV6-3 and TRBJ2-1; D unclear. Germline CDR1 is MNHEY and CDR2 is SVGEGT. The ends were cut back, 5 bases at V and 4 bases at J, with 9 bases in the middle. The CDR3 loop spans 13 amino acids.

The table lists this clonotype with a count of one. Here the CDR3 DNA reads TGTGCCAGCAGTTACTCTAGGACTAGCGGCAGGACCACAGATACGCAGTATTTT. Translation gives CASSYSRTSGRTTDTQYF. The chain recombines TRBV6-5 with TRBJ2-3, with TRBD2 matching over 10 bases. CDR3 length: 18 residues. Losses at the gene ends were 0 bases for V and 2 bases for J; bases not matched to a gene: 8. The V gene's germline CDR1 is MNHEY and CDR2 SVGAGI.